These 11 T cell receptor beta chains share one sample of origin, sequenced in a study of T cell changes during pregnancy in multiple sclerosis. TCRdb keeps only in-frame clones here, not all; method: immunoSEQ multiplex PCR. Of approximately 100,000 clones listed, about 94% are singletons. The sample was peripheral blood, taken before pregnancy. The receptors derive from a female donor with multiple sclerosis, enrolled in a pregnancy study.

This sequence joins TRBV29-1 and TRBJ1-1; 9 nucleotides match TRBD1. The CDR3 totals 15 residues. Trimming at V came to 7 bases and at J to 1 base, leaving 10 bases not matched to a gene. The germline gives CDR1 SQVTM, CDR2 ANQGSEA. The CDR3 here is CSAPGQGGTNTEAFF. The CDR3 region has the DNA TGCAGCGCCCCGGGACAGGGAGGCACGAACACTGAAGCTTTCTTT.

This sequence joins TRBV30 and TRBJ1-2; D gene uncertain. This CDR3 has 11 residues. Germline assignment: CDR1 GTSNPN and CDR2 SVGIG (reference sequence). Trimming shortened V by 7 bases and J by 0 bases, and 6 bases separated the two germline ends. The CDR3 DNA is TGTGCCTACACGACTAACTATGGCTACACCTTC. The encoded protein is CAYTTNYGYTF.

The gene calls are TRBV28 and TRBJ1-2; TRBD1 matches at 8 bases. V lost 1 base to trimming and J lost 4 bases; unmatched junction nucleotides: 5. From germline, CDR1 is MDHEN and CDR2 SYDVKM. This CDR3 is built from 15 residues. CDR3 nucleotide sequence: TGTGCCAGCAGTTTATCCGGACAGGGTTCCTATGGCTACACCTTC. Protein sequence: CASSLSGQGSYGYTF.

The chain employs TRBV27 and TRBJ2-1; 7 nucleotides match TRBD2. The trim removed 4 bases at V and 7 bases at J, leaving 13 bases unmatched. CDR1 and CDR2 (germline): MNHEY, SMNVEV (reference sequence). The CDR3 totals 16 residues. CDR3 region: CASSSASGSPGNEQFF. DNA of the CDR3: TGTGCCAGCAGTTCGGCTAGCGGCTCCCCGGGGAATGAGCAGTTCTTC.

The J gene is TRBJ2-7, the V gene TRBV27; D may be TRBD2 (5 bases). The CDR3 consists of 14 residues. Germline V gene sequence: CDR1 MNHEY, CDR2 SMNVEV (reference sequence). Between the trimmed V and J ends, which lost 5 bases and 3 bases, there was a span of 14 bases. CDR3 nucleotide sequence: TGTGCCAGCAGTCCCTGGAGTGGAGGCTACGAGCAGTACTTC. This gives the protein CASSPWSGGYEQYF.

The chain uses TRBV13 and TRBJ1-2; TRBD1 matches 7 bases. Germline V CDR1 and CDR2: PRHDT, FYEKMQ (reference sequence). This CDR3 is 17 amino acids long. The V and J ends lost 2 bases and 4 bases, in that order; junction bases with no gene match: 13. The CDR3 protein is CASSLRGRAGGSYGYTF. The CDR3 bases are TGTGCCAGCAGCTTAAGGGGGCGGGCAGGGGGGTCCTATGGCTACACCTTC.

This clone was counted a single time. This sequence joins TRBV29-1 and TRBJ2-1, with TRBD1 matching over 10 bases. Trimming cost V 7 bases and J 6 bases; bases outside gene matches: 15. Germline CDR1 SQVTM, CDR2 ANQGSEA. The CDR3 contains 16 residues. Here the CDR3 DNA reads TGCAGCGCCGCGCCAGCCGGGACAGGGGTGGCCAATGAGCAGTTCTTC. This sequence encodes CSAAPAGTGVANEQFF.

The CDR3 reads CASSRDTAYEQYF. The DNA of the CDR3 is TGTGCCAGCAGCCGGGACACAGCCTACGAGCAGTACTTC. J is TRBJ2-7 and V is TRBV7-9, with D possibly being TRBD1 (6 bases). The V gene's germline CDR1 is SEHNR and CDR2 FQNEAQ (reference sequence). The CDR3 sequence is 13 residues long. Between the trimmed V and J ends, which lost 5 bases and 2 bases, there was a span of 10 bases.

The chain couples TRBV27 to TRBJ2-6; possibly TRBD1 for D (6 bases). Germline V CDR1 and CDR2: MNHEY, SMNVEV (reference sequence). The ends were cut back, 7 bases at V and 0 bases at J, with 16 bases in the middle. The CDR3 extends over 17 amino acids. The CDR3 loop reads CASTFRDTRSGANVLTF. CDR3 bases: TGTGCCAGCACCTTCCGGGACACCCGCTCTGGGGCCAACGTCCTGACTTTC.

This sequence joins TRBV12-5 and TRBJ2-7; no firm D call. V was trimmed by 0 bases and J by 1 base, leaving 10 bases between them. This CDR3 contains 15 residues. Germline assignment: CDR1 LGHNT and CDR2 FRNRAP. CDR3 amino acids: CASGLVRWSSYEQYF. The CDR3 DNA sequence: TGTGCTAGTGGTTTGGTACGATGGAGTTCCTACGAGCAGTACTTC.

The rearrangement links TRBV7-9 to TRBJ2-2; TRBD2 matches at 10 bases. The germline V gene has CDR1 SEHNR and CDR2 FQNEAQ (reference sequence). The trim removed 2 bases at V and 4 bases at J, leaving 7 bases unmatched. The CDR3 length is 17 residues. The CDR3, as DNA: TGTGCCAGCAGCTTACCCCGGCTAGCGGGGGCCACCGGGGAGCTGTTTTTT. Translated: CASSLPRLAGATGELFF. Full variable domain (remainder filled in from reference TRBV7-9 and TRBJ2-2): DTGVSQNPRHKITKRGQNVTFRCDPISEHNRLYWYRQTLGQGPEFLTYFQNEAQLEKSRLLSDRFSAERPKGSFSTLEIQRTEQGDSAMYLCASSLPRLAGATGELFFGEGSRLTVL.